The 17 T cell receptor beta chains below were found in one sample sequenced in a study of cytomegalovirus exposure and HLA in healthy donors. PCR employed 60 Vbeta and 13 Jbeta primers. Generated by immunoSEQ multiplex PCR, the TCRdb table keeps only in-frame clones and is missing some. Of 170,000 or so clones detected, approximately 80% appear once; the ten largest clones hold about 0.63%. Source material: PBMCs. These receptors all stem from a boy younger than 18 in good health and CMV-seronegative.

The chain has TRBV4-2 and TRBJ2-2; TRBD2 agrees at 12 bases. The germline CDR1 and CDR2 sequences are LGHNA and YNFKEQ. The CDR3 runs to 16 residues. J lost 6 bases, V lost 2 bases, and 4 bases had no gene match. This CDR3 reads CASSQLAGGASGELFF. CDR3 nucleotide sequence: TGTGCCAGCAGCCAACTAGCGGGGGGGGCATCCGGGGAGCTGTTTTTT.

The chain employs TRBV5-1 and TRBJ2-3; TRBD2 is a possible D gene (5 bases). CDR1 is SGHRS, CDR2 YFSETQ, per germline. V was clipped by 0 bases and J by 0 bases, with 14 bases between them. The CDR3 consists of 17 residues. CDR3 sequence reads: CASSLEGAGLSTDTQYF. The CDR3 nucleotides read TGCGCCAGCAGCTTGGAAGGTGCGGGCCTAAGCACAGATACGCAGTATTTT.

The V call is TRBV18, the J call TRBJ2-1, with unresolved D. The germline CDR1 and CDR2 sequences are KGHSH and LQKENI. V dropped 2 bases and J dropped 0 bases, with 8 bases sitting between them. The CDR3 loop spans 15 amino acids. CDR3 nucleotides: TGTGCCAGCTCACCAAGAGTGAGCTCCTACAATGAGCAGTTCTTC. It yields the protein CASSPRVSSYNEQFF.

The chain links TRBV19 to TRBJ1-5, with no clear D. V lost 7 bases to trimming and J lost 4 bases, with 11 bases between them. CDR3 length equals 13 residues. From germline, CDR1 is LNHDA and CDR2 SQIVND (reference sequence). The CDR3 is CASTPVVNQPQHF. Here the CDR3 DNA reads TGTGCCAGTACCCCAGTCGTAAATCAGCCCCAGCATTTT.

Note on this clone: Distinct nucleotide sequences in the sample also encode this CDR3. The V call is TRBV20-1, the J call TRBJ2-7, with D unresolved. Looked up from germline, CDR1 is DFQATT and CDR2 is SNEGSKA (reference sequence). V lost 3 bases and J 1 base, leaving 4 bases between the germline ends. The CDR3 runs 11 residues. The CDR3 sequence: CSASSSYEQYF. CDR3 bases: TGCAGTGCTAGCAGTTCCTACGAGCAGTACTTC.

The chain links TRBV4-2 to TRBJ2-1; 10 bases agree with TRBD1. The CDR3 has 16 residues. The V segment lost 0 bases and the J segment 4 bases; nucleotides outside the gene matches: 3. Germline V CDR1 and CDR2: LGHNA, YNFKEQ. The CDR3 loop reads CASSQDTGQGYNEQFF. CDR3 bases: TGTGCCAGCAGCCAAGATACGGGACAGGGGTACAATGAGCAGTTCTTC.

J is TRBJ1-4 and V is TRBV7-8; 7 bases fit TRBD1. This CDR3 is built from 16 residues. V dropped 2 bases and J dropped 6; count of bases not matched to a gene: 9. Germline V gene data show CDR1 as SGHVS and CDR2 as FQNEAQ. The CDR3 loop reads CASSLSSVGGYEKLFF. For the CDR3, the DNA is TGTGCCAGCAGCTTATCGAGCGTAGGGGGCTATGAAAAACTGTTTTTT.

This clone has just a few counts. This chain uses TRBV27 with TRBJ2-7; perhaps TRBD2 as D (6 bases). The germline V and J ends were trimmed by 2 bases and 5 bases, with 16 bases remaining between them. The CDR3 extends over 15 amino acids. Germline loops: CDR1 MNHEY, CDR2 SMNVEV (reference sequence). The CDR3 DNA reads TGTGCCAGCAGTTTAACGGGGCGGGGCCGAAACGAGCAGTACTTC. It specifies CASSLTGRGRNEQYF.

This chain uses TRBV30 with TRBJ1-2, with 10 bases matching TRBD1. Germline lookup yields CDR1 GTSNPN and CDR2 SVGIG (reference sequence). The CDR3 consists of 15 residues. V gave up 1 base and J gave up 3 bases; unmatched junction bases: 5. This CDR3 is CAWSDVGQGDYGYTF. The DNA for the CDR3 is TGTGCCTGGAGTGATGTTGGACAGGGGGACTATGGCTACACCTTC.

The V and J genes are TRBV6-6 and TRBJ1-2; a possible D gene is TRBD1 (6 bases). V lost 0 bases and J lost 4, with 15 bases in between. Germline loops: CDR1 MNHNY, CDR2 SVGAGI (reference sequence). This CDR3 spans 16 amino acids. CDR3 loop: CASSYSGQNGPYGYTF. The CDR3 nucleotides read TGTGCCAGCAGTTACTCCGGACAGAATGGACCCTATGGCTACACCTTC.

CDR3 DNA: TGTGCCAGCAGCTTAGCCCAGGGGGCGCAAGGTGAAGCTTTCTTT. This sequence encodes CASSLAQGAQGEAFF. V gene TRBV7-6 combines with J gene TRBJ1-1, with 8 bases fitting TRBD1. This CDR3 comprises 15 residues. The trim removed 0 bases at V and 7 bases at J, leaving 7 bases unmatched. Germline lookup yields CDR1 SGHVS and CDR2 FNYEAQ.

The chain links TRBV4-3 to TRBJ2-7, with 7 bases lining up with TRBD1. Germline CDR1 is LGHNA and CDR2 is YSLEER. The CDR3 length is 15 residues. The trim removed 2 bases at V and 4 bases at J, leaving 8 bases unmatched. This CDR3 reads CASSQWTGETYEQYF. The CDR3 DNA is TGCGCCAGCAGCCAATGGACAGGAGAAACTTACGAGCAGTACTTC.

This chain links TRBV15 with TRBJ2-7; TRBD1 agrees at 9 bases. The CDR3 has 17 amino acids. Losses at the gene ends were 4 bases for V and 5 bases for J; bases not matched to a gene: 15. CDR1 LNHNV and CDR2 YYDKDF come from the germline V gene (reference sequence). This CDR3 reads CATSNLRPGTGRNEQYF. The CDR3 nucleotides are TGTGCCACCAGCAACTTACGCCCCGGGACAGGGCGGAACGAGCAGTACTTC. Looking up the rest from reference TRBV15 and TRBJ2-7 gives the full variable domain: DAMVIQNPRYQVTQFGKPVTLSCSQTLNHNVMYWYQQKSSQAPKLLFHYYDKDFNNEADTPDNFQSRRPNTSFCFLDIRSPGLGDTAMYLCATSNLRPGTGRNEQYFGPGTRLTVT.

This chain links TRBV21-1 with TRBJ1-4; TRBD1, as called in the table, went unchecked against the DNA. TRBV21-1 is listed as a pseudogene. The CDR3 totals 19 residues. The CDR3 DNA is TGTGCCAGCAGCCCTACCAGGGACAGGGGAATGGTTGGGGGTGAAAAACTGTTTTTT. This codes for CASSPTRDRGMVGGEKLFF.

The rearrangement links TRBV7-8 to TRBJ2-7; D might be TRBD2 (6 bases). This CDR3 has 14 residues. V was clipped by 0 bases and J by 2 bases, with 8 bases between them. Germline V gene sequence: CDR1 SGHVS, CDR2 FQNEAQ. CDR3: CASSLAREAYEQYF. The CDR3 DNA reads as TGTGCCAGCAGCTTAGCCAGGGAGGCCTACGAGCAGTACTTC. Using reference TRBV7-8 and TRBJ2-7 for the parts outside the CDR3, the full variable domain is GAGVSQSPRYKVAKRGQDVALRCDPISGHVSLFWYQQALGQGPEFLTYFQNEAQLDKSGLPSDRFFAERPEGSVSTLKIQRTQQEDSAVYLCASSLAREAYEQYFGPGTRLTVT.

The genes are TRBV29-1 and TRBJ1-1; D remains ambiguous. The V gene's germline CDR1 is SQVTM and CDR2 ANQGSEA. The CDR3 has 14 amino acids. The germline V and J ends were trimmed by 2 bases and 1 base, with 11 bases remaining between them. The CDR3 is CSVERRAANTEAFF. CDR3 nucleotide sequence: TGCAGCGTTGAAAGGAGGGCCGCGAACACTGAAGCTTTCTTT.

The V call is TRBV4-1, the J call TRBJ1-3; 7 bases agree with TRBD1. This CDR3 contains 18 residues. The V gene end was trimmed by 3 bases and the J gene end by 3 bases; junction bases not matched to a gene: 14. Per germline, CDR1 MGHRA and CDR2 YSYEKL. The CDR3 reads CASSQQRQGKNFGNTIYF. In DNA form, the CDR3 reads TGCGCCAGCAGCCAGCAAAGACAGGGCAAAAATTTTGGAAACACCATATATTTT.